The 22 T cell receptor beta chains below were found in one sample sequenced in a study of identifying expanded T cells in peripheral blood. This table comes from immunoSEQ multiplex PCR, and its TCRdb copy is limited to in-frame clones, with some not included. The sample lists about 130,000 clones, 80% to 90% occurring once. Sequenced input: blood. The receptor set was obtained from a person aged 18-70 years in good health.

This chain links TRBV7-9 with TRBJ2-7; TRBD1 matches 7 bases. CDR3 length: 13 amino acids. The junction had 10 bases not matched to a gene; V was cut back by 3 bases and J by 11 bases. The V gene's germline CDR1 is SEHNR and CDR2 FQNEAQ (reference sequence). CDR3 DNA sequence: TGTGCCAGCAGCTTGGGGGACAGAGACCGAGAGTACTTC. Translation: CASSLGDRDREYF.

This chain links TRBV7-3 with TRBJ2-1; D gene uncertain. Germline lookup yields CDR1 SGHTA and CDR2 FQGTGA. Deletions cut 1 base from V and 9 bases from J, with 10 bases between. The CDR3 runs 13 residues. The CDR3 DNA sequence: TGTGCCAGCAGCTTAATGGCCGGCAGTGAGCAGTTCTTC. This codes for CASSLMAGSEQFF.

The chain couples TRBV18 to TRBJ2-7, with D hard to call. Per the germline V gene, CDR1 is KGHSH and CDR2 is LQKENI. V lost 0 bases, J lost 0 bases, and 9 bases lay in between. This CDR3 contains 15 residues. This CDR3 is CASSPPTGSSYEQYF. DNA for the CDR3: TGTGCCAGCTCACCACCCACCGGAAGCTCCTACGAGCAGTACTTC.

This chain uses TRBV28 with TRBJ1-1; 10 bases align to TRBD1. Germline CDR1 MDHEN, CDR2 SYDVKM. Trimming took 6 bases from V and 5 from J; bases not matched to a gene: 6. The CDR3 spans 14 residues. DNA of the CDR3: TGTGCCAGCAGCCAGACAGGGGGCGGTACTGAAGCTTTCTTT. This translates into CASSQTGGGTEAFF.

This chain joins TRBV4-2 and TRBJ2-3, with 8 bases aligning to TRBD1. Germline V gene data show CDR1 as LGHNA and CDR2 as YNFKEQ. Trimming at V came to 3 bases and at J to 4 bases, leaving 15 bases not matched to a gene. The CDR3 extends over 18 amino acids. CDR3 protein: CASSHRATVGQDPDTQYF. The CDR3 region has the DNA TGTGCCAGCAGCCACCGAGCCACCGTGGGACAGGACCCAGATACGCAGTATTTT.

V and J are TRBV30 and TRBJ1-4, with D possibly being TRBD1 (6 bases). V shed 3 bases and J shed 8 bases, with 13 bases lying between them. The CDR3 covers 13 residues. In germline, CDR1 is GTSNPN, CDR2 SVGIG (reference sequence). The CDR3 loop is CAWRGRGLEKLFF. The CDR3 coding sequence is TGTGCCTGGAGGGGCAGGGGCCTCGAAAAACTGTTTTTT.

CDR3 loop: CASSLAATGGYGYTF. The CDR3 DNA follows: TGCGCCAGCAGCTTGGCGGCGACAGGGGGCTATGGCTACACCTTC. V is TRBV5-1 and J is TRBJ1-2; TRBD1 agrees at 9 bases. From germline, CDR1 is SGHRS and CDR2 YFSETQ. This CDR3 spans 15 amino acids. Trimming cost V 0 bases and J 4 bases; bases outside gene matches: 4.

This sequence joins TRBV28 and TRBJ2-7; 9 bases map to TRBD1. V lost 2 bases to trimming and J lost 9 bases; unmatched junction nucleotides: 8. Germline V lookup: CDR1 MDHEN, CDR2 SYDVKM. The CDR3 runs 14 residues. CDR3 DNA: TGTGCCAGCAGTTTAGCGGGACAGGGTTCTTGGCAGTACTTC. Protein product: CASSLAGQGSWQYF.

The chain uses TRBV11-2 and TRBJ1-1; D not certain. Trimming left V 1 base short and J 10 bases short, with 10 bases between. Looked up from germline, CDR1 is SGHAT and CDR2 is FQNNGV. This CDR3 contains 12 residues. CDR3 DNA sequence: TGTGCCAGCAGCTTAGCGGGATCCAGAGCTTTCTTT. This gives the protein CASSLAGSRAFF.

The chain joins TRBV11-2 to TRBJ2-7, with 7 positions matching TRBD1. This CDR3 spans 17 amino acids. The ends lost 2 bases at V and 4 bases at J; junction bases unmatched: 14. Germline-derived CDR1 and CDR2 are SGHAT and FQNNGV. CDR3 coding DNA: TGTGCCAGCAGCTTAAGTGCAGGGGGTTTCCCCTTTTACGAGCAGTACTTC. Translation: CASSLSAGGFPFYEQYF.

V is TRBV5-1 and J is TRBJ2-5, with D perhaps matching TRBD1 (5 bases). Deletions cut 1 base from V and 2 bases from J, with 9 bases between. Per germline, CDR1 SGHRS and CDR2 YFSETQ. The length of the CDR3 is 14 residues. The CDR3 DNA sequence: TGCGCCAGCAGCTTGCGTAGGGGTCAAGAGACCCAGTACTTC. Translation gives CASSLRRGQETQYF.

In nucleotides, the CDR3 is TGTGCCAGCAGACCATCCGTCGACAGGGAGGAGACCCAGTACTTC. Translation gives CASRPSVDREETQYF. The chain links TRBV28 to TRBJ2-5; TRBD1 matches 7 bases. Trimming took 6 bases from V and 5 from J; bases not matched to a gene: 12. The germline CDR1 and CDR2 sequences are MDHEN and SYDVKM. The CDR3 totals 15 residues. Variable domain in full (rest from reference TRBV28 and TRBJ2-5): DVKVTQSSRYLVKRTGEKVFLECVQDMDHENMFWYRQDPGLGLRLIYFSYDVKMKEKGDIPEGYSVSREKKERFSLILESASTNQTSMYLCASRPSVDREETQYFGPGTRLLVL.

The rearrangement links TRBV27 to TRBJ2-7; 8 bases are shared with TRBD1. The V gene's germline CDR1 is MNHEY and CDR2 SMNVEV (reference sequence). The CDR3 has 15 residues. V lost 2 bases and J lost 2; bases outside the gene matches: 5. CDR3 in DNA: TGTGCCAGCAGTTTAACAGGGGGGACCCCCTACGAGCAGTACTTC. This gives the protein CASSLTGGTPYEQYF.

This clone was seen a single time. The gene calls are TRBV4-2 and TRBJ2-1, with 7 bases aligning to TRBD2. V shed 4 bases, J shed 1 base, and the junction held 4 bases outside the gene matches. The CDR3 has 15 residues. Germline CDR1 reads LGHNA; CDR2 reads YNFKEQ. CDR3 in DNA: TGTGCCAGCAGCCCCCGACTAGCATCCTACAATGAGCAGTTCTTC. It encodes CASSPRLASYNEQFF.

In this sample, this clone turned up once. The junction differs from germline at one of its ends, possibly a read error. The V call is TRBV4-3, the J call TRBJ1-2, with D perhaps TRBD1 (5 bases). Per germline, CDR1 LGHNA and CDR2 YSLEER. The CDR3 consists of 14 residues. The CDR3 spells CASSQDSRDYGYTF. The CDR3, as DNA: TGCGCCAGCAGCCAAGATTCCCGGGACTACGGCTACACCTTC.

The V gene is TRBV5-1, the J gene TRBJ2-1; unclear D gene. Germline V gene lookup returns CDR1 SGHRS and CDR2 YFSETQ. CDR3 length equals 12 residues. V was cut by 7 bases and J by 11 bases, with 16 bases left in between. CDR3 protein: CASQDGRPKQFF. Here the CDR3 DNA reads TGCGCCAGCCAAGACGGACGGCCTAAGCAGTTCTTC.

In DNA form, the CDR3 reads TGTGCCAGCGCCGATCTGCGGGCAGACTCTGGAAACACCATATATTTT. It yields the protein CASADLRADSGNTIYF. The rearrangement links TRBV11-2 to TRBJ1-3, with D unclear. Per the germline V gene, CDR1 is SGHAT and CDR2 is FQNNGV. CDR3 length equals 16 residues. The V end was cut by 8 bases, the J end by 0 bases, with 17 bases between.

The chain recombines TRBV11-2 with TRBJ2-7, with D perhaps TRBD1 or TRBD2 (5 bases each). This CDR3 region has 16 residues. Germline V lookup: CDR1 SGHAT, CDR2 FQNNGV. The ends were cut back, 3 bases at V and 0 bases at J, with 15 bases in the middle. CDR3 sequence reads: CASSLGDRRDSYEQYF. The DNA of the CDR3 is TGTGCCAGCAGCTTGGGGGACCGGAGAGACTCCTACGAGCAGTACTTC.

This clone was found once. The genes are TRBV4-3 and TRBJ1-2; D remains ambiguous. CDR1 and CDR2 from the germline V gene are LGHNA and YSLEER. There are 13 residues in the CDR3. V dropped 4 bases and J dropped 5 bases, with 11 bases sitting between them. This CDR3 reads CASSLRGRYGYTF. CDR3 DNA sequence: TGCGCCAGCAGCCTAAGAGGGAGGTATGGCTACACCTTC.

The chain has TRBV5-1 and TRBJ2-3, with D perhaps matching TRBD1 or TRBD2 (6 bases each). The V gene's germline CDR1 is SGHRS and CDR2 YFSETQ. The CDR3 is 16 amino acids. Deletions cut 1 base from V and 1 base from J, with 13 bases between. The CDR3 DNA reads as TGCGCCAGCAGCTTGATCCGGGGGCGGGGCACAGATACGCAGTATTTT. Protein product: CASSLIRGRGTDTQYF.

The chain combines TRBV9 with TRBJ1-1, with 7 bases matching TRBD1. This CDR3 spans 15 amino acids. V lost 3 bases, J lost 4 bases, and 9 bases stayed unmatched. Germline-derived CDR1 and CDR2 are SGDLS and YYNGEE. CDR3 sequence (DNA): TGTGCCAGCAGCGAGACCCAGGGGGGGGTCACTGAAGCTTTCTTT. Encoded protein: CASSETQGGVTEAFF.

The chain is built from TRBV28 and TRBJ1-5; 8 nucleotides align to TRBD1. The V segment lost 5 bases and the J segment 4 bases; nucleotides outside the gene matches: 10. The V gene's germline CDR1 is MDHEN and CDR2 SYDVKM. The CDR3 is 16 residues long. CDR3 sequence reads: CASSVPGQVLNQPQHF. As DNA, the CDR3 is TGTGCCAGCAGTGTCCCGGGACAGGTCTTAAATCAGCCCCAGCATTTT.